The rows below give T cell receptor beta chains drawn from one sample of a study of blood T cells in healthy people across ages. TCRdb re-derived calls from the 5' RACE reads in MiXCR, one entry per CDR3 protein. The sample holds about 2 million distinct CDR3 sequences, about 49% seen once. Sequenced sample: blood. The source of these receptors is a woman aged 40 to 55 in good health. The CDR3 runs from the conserved cysteine through the conserved F or W. Fields, in order: J gene, D gene, clone size, V gene, CDR3 protein, CDR3 DNA. A D gene is named only where the DNA matches it firmly. Clone size is not always given. Where it is, it says once, few, many or a class for expanded clones.

TRBJ1-2	TRBD1	NA	TRBV28	CASTRDSSLYGYTF	TGTGCCAGCACTAGGGACAGCTCTCTATATGGCTACACCTTC
TRBJ2-1	NA	once	TRBV15	CATSRTRTYNEQFF	TGTGCCACCAGCAGAACTAGAACCTACAATGAGCAGTTCTTC
TRBJ2-7	NA	NA	TRBV12-3/TRBV12-4	CASSPTGTVRYEQYF	TGTGCCAGCAGCCCTACCGGGACGGTACGTTACGAGCAGTACTTC
TRBJ2-1	NA	NA	TRBV5-1	CASRSLGVYNEQFF	TGCGCCAGCCGTTCACTCGGAGTTTACAATGAGCAGTTCTTC
TRBJ2-7	TRBD2	NA	TRBV20-1	CSAPHRLAGKSYNEQYF	TGCAGTGCTCCCCACCGACTAGCGGGTAAATCCTACAATGAGCAGTACTTC
TRBJ2-5	TRBD1	NA	TRBV6-5	CASARDRETQYF	TGTGCCAGTGCCAGGGACAGGGAGACCCAGTACTTC
TRBJ1-5	NA	NA	TRBV19	CASRYEIGQPQHF	TGTGCCAGTAGATACGAAATAGGTCAGCCCCAGCATTTT
TRBJ2-3	TRBD2	NA	TRBV20-1	CSASRLAGRADTQYF	TGCAGTGCTAGTAGGCTAGCGGGGCGTGCAGATACGCAGTATTTT
TRBJ2-7	NA	NA	TRBV27	CASGGDRSYNEQYF	TGTGCCAGCGGCGGGGACAGATCATACAATGAGCAGTACTTC
TRBJ2-5	NA	few	TRBV28	CASSLVYGEQYF	TGTGCCAGCAGCTTGGTCTATGGGGAGCAGTACTTC
TRBJ2-1	TRBD2	NA	TRBV12-3/TRBV12-4	CASSPQRGAYNEQFF	TGTGCCAGCAGTCCTCAGCGGGGAGCCTACAATGAGCAGTTCTTC
TRBJ1-6	TRBD1	NA	TRBV7-9	CASSPALGYRGLGSPLHF	TGTGCCAGCAGCCCAGCCCTGGGATACAGGGGGCTTGGGTCACCCCTCCACTTT
TRBJ1-5	TRBD1	many	TRBV7-2	CASSQTGGQPQHF	TGTGCCAGCAGCCAAACAGGGGGGCAGCCCCAGCATTTT
TRBJ2-1	NA	NA	TRBV24-1	CATSGRGTNPGTTLWGYNEQFF	TGTGCCACCAGTGGCAGGGGAACAAACCCGGGGACAACCTTATGGGGCTACAATGAGCAGTTCTTC
TRBJ2-5	NA	NA	TRBV24-1	CATSDPGPSRETQYF	TGTGCCACCAGTGATCCCGGGCCGAGTAGGGAGACCCAGTACTTC
TRBJ2-5	NA	few	TRBV28	CASSLPNPKSQYF	TGTGCCAGCAGTTTGCCAAACCCAAAGTCCCAGTACTTC
TRBJ2-7	NA	NA	TRBV6-1	CASSRQITYEQYF	TGTGCCAGCAGTCGACAGATAACCTACGAGCAGTACTTC
TRBJ2-3	NA	many	TRBV27	CASSLGLGGTDTQYF	TGTGCCAGCAGTTTGGGATTAGGAGGCACAGATACGCAGTATTTT
TRBJ2-7	TRBD2	NA	TRBV7-9	CASSPLAGVAYEQYF	TGTGCCAGCAGTCCACTAGCGGGGGTGGCCTACGAGCAGTACTTC
TRBJ1-1	NA	NA	TRBV6-6	CATAGGFTEAFF	TGTGCCACCGCCGGGGGATTCACTGAAGCTTTCTTT
TRBJ2-1	NA	NA	TRBV28	CAISSTNEQFF	TGTGCCATCAGTTCGACAAATGAGCAGTTCTTC
TRBJ2-5	NA	NA	TRBV11-2	CASSFTPETQYF	TGTGCCAGCAGCTTTACCCCGGAGACCCAGTACTTC
TRBJ1-2	NA	NA	TRBV28	CASGLPGSSNYGYTF	TGTGCCAGCGGTTTACCGGGCAGTTCTAACTATGGCTACACCTTC
TRBJ1-5	NA	NA	TRBV20-1	CSASPDSDQPQHF	TGCAGTGCTAGCCCCGACAGCGATCAGCCCCAGCATTTT
TRBJ2-7	NA	few	TRBV5-1	CASSFSRGEVYEQYF	TGCGCCAGCAGCTTCAGCAGGGGAGAAGTGTACGAGCAGTACTTC
TRBJ2-2	NA	NA	TRBV28	CASISRGKDTGELFF	TGTGCCAGCATTTCCCGAGGGAAGGACACCGGGGAGCTGTTTTTT
TRBJ2-1	NA	NA	TRBV7-2	CASTTGGLNNEQFF	TGTGCCAGTACGACGGGGGGCCTGAACAATGAGCAGTTCTTC
TRBJ2-7	NA	NA	TRBV13	CASSPGKGTSYEQYF	TGTGCCAGCAGCCCCGGAAAAGGGACTTCCTACGAGCAGTACTTC
TRBJ2-7	NA	NA	TRBV7-9	CASSFRQGPKNEQYF	TGTGCCAGCAGCTTTAGACAAGGTCCGAAGAACGAGCAGTACTTC
TRBJ2-1	TRBD2	NA	TRBV6-6	CASSPSGGRLHNEQFF	TGTGCCAGCAGCCCCTCGGGGGGGCGGTTACACAATGAGCAGTTCTTC
TRBJ2-1	TRBD2	NA	TRBV24-1	CATSRLADNGQFF	TGTGCCACCAGTCGACTAGCGGACAATGGGCAGTTCTTC
TRBJ2-1	TRBD1	NA	TRBV14	CASSQIGQGLYNEQFF	TGTGCCAGCAGCCAGATTGGACAGGGGCTTTACAATGAGCAGTTCTTC
TRBJ2-2	NA	NA	TRBV6-2/TRBV6-3	CASNNLEAGELFF	TGTGCCAGCAATAATCTAGAGGCCGGGGAGCTGTTTTTT
TRBJ1-1	NA	NA	TRBV20-1	CSASGQYANTEAFF	TGCAGTGCTTCCGGACAGTACGCGAACACTGAAGCTTTCTTT
TRBJ2-7	NA	NA	TRBV21-1	CASSFRDNTSYEQYF	TGTGCCAGCAGCTTCCGGGACAATACCTCCTACGAGCAGTACTTC